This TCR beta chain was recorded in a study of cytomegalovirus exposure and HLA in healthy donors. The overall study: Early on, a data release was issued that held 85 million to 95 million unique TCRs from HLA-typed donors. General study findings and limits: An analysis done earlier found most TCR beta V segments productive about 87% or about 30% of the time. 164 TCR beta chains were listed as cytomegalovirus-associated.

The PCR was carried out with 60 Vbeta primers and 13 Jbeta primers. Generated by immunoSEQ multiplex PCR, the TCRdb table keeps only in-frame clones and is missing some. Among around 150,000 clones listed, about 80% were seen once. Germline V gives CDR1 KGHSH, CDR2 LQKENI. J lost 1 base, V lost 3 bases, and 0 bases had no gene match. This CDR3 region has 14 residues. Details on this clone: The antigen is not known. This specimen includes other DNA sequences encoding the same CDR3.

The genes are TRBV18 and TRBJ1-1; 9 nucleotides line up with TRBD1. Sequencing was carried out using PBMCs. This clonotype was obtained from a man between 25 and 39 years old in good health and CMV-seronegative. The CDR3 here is CASSPGQGNTEAFF. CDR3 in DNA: TGTGCCAGCTCACCGGGACAGGGGAACACTGAAGCTTTCTTT.